These 3 T cell receptor beta chains were sequenced from one sample in a study of OX40 agonist ivuxolimab in advanced cancers. Method: immunoSEQ multiplex PCR; TCRdb's copy keeps in-frame clones and lacks some. The sample lists tens of thousands of clones; about 85% were seen once. The material sequenced was CD4+ or CD8+ T cells sorted from blood, taken in a trial of the OX40 agonist ivuxolimab. These receptor sequences come from an adult with an advanced solid tumor such as melanoma, head and neck, liver or kidney cancer.

The chain couples TRBV10-1 to TRBJ2-1; 12 bases align to TRBD2. The CDR3 runs 17 residues. V gave up 0 bases and J gave up 5 bases; unmatched junction bases: 5. Per the germline V gene, CDR1 is WNHNN and CDR2 is SYGVQD (reference sequence). CDR3 DNA: TGCGCCAGCAGTGAGTCCTCGACTAGCGGGGGTCACAATGAGCAGTTCTTC. Residues: CASSESSTSGGHNEQFF.

This chain uses TRBV6-6 with TRBJ2-5; no firm D call. Deletions cut 4 bases from V and 5 bases from J, with 11 bases between. The CDR3 runs 13 residues. Germline V gene data show CDR1 as MNHNY and CDR2 as SVGAGI (reference sequence). The CDR3 here is CASSSSRLETQYF. The CDR3 region has the DNA TGTGCCAGCAGTTCCTCAAGATTGGAGACCCAGTACTTC.

The chain joins TRBV19 to TRBJ1-5; D perhaps matches TRBD1 (5 bases). The CDR3 covers 17 residues. From germline, CDR1 is LNHDA and CDR2 SQIVND (reference sequence). Trimming pared 5 bases from V and 5 bases from J, leaving 22 bases between. This CDR3 is CASSDMVRTIADQPQHF. CDR3 DNA sequence: TGTGCCAGTAGTGACATGGTCAGGACAATCGCGGATCAGCCCCAGCATTTT.